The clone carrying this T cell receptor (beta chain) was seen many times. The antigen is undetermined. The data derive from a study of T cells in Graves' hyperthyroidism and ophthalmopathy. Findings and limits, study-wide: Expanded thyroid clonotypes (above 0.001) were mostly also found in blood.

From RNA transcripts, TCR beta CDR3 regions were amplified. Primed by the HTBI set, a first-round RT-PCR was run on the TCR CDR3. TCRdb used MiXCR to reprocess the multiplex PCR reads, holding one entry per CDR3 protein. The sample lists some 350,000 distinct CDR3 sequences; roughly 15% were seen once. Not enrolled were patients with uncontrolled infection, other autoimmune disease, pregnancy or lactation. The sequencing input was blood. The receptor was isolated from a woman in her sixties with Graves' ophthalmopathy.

CDR3 region: CASSDRDGRGNYGYTF. Here the CDR3 DNA reads TGTGCCAGCAGTGATAGGGATGGTCGAGGCAACTATGGCTACACCTTC. The chain uses TRBV2 and TRBJ1-2; D not certain. Germline CDR1 SNHLY, CDR2 FYNNEI. Trimming took 3 bases from V and 2 from J, leaving 16 bases between them. CDR3 size: 16 residues.